This TCR beta chain was identified in a study of identical twins. This clonotype was found many times. Each CDR3 protein gets one entry after TCRdb re-called the 5' RACE reads with MiXCR. This sample has some 97,000 distinct CDR3 sequences, with 5.9% found just once. Only healthy Caucasians were included as donors. CDR1 and CDR2 from the germline V gene are KGHSH and LQKENI. There are 15 residues in the CDR3. V shed 3 bases and J 9 bases; nucleotides not matched to a gene: 4. The sequenced material came from memory T cells sorted from blood. The TCR was taken from a woman aged 45-65 years in good health. The J gene is TRBJ2-1, the V gene TRBV18; 14 nucleotides line up with TRBD2. Written as DNA, the CDR3 is TGTGCCAGCTCACCGGGACTAGCGGGAGTAAGTGAGCAGTTCTTC. This sequence encodes CASSPGLAGVSEQFF.